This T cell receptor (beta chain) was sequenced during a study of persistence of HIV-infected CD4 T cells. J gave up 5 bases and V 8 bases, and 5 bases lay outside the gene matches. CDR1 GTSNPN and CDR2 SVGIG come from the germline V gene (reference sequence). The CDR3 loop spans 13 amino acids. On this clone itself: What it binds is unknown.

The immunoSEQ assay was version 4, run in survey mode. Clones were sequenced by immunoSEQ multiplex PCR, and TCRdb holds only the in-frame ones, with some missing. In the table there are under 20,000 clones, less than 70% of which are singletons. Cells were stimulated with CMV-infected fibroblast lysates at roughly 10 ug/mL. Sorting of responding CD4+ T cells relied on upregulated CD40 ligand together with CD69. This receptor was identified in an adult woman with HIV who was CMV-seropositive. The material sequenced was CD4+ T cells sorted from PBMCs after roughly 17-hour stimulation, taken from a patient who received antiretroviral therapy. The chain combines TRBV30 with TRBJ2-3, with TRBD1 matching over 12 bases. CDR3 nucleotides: TGTGCCGGGGACAGGGGGCAGGGAGATACGCAGTATTTT. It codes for CAGDRGQGDTQYF.